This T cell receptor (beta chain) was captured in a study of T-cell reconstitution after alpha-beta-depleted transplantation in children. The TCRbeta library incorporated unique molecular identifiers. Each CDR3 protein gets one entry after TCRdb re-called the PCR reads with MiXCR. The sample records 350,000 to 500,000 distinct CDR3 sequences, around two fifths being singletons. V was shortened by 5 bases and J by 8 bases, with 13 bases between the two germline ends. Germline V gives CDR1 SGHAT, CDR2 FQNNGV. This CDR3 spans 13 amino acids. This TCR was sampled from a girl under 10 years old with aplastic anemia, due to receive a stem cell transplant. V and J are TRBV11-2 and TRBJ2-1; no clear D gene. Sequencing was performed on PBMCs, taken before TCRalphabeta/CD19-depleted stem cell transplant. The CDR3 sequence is CASSPFQLYEQFF. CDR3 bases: TGTGCCAGCAGCCCCTTCCAGTTATATGAGCAGTTCTTC.